The T cell receptor beta chain under discussion was sequenced for a study of CD8+CD57+ T cells in acquired aplastic anemia. About the research overall: Sorting CD4+ and CD8+ cells gave DNA averaging about 3.1 ug.

Before being chosen for sequencing, patients had shown CD8+CD57+ cell expansion by flow cytometry. V was pared by 3 bases and J by 4 bases, with 13 bases between. Per germline, CDR1 SGHNT and CDR2 YENEEA. The CDR3 totals 16 residues. TCR beta VDJ and CDR3 profiling used genomic DNA as template. TCRdb re-derived calls from the reads in MiXCR, one entry per CDR3 protein. The sample has approximately 260,000 distinct CDR3 sequences, roughly 82% seen once. The receptor was derived from a human donor with aplastic anemia. The sequenced sample consisted of sorted CD4+, CD8+, or CD8+CD57+ T cells (not recorded which) from PBMCs. This chain links TRBV11-3 with TRBJ2-6, with D possibly being TRBD1 or TRBD2 (5 bases each). CDR3 protein: CASSFGGMYGANVLTF. The CDR3 bases are TGTGCCAGCAGCTTTGGGGGTATGTACGGGGCCAACGTCCTGACTTTC.